This is a list of T cell receptor beta chains from one sample in a study of shared clonotypes between healthy human individuals. The assay was immunoSEQ multiplex PCR, and TCRdb's table has in-frame clones only and misses some. The sample includes more than 2 million clones, just under 95% seen only once; the top ten take 1.5% to 2%. Sequencing was done on a sample of naive CD8+ T cells from PBMCs. These receptor sequences come from a man between 18 and 29 years old in good health. Some clones in this sample may be carry-over from other donors' samples. CDR3s include the opening cysteine and the closing phenylalanine or tryptophan. The D gene is left open where the match is weak. Not every row has a clone size; where given, it reads once, few, many or a size class.

CDR3 DNA	CDR3 protein	V gene	J gene	clone size	D gene
TGTGCCAGCAGTACACCAGGGGGCTCGGGTCAAGAGACCCAGTACTTC	CASSTPGGSGQETQYF	TRBV28	TRBJ2-5	-	TRBD1
TGTGCCTGGAGTACCCCAGCAGGGGGTGTCTACGAGCAGTACTTC	CAWSTPAGGVYEQYF	TRBV30	TRBJ2-7	-	TRBD1
TGTGCCAGCAGTTTATCTATATCAGGGTACGAGCAGTACTTC	CASSLSISGYEQYF	TRBV27	TRBJ2-7	-	-
TGTGCCAGAAAGGTACCCAACCGACAGAGGCGCAATCAGCCCCAGCATTTT	CARKVPNRQRRNQPQHF	TRBV21-1	TRBJ1-5	-	-
TGTGCCAGCAGCGTAGGTAACGGGGAGCTGTTTTTT	CASSVGNGELFF	TRBV9	TRBJ2-2	-	-
TGTGCCAGCACCAATAAAGGCTACGAGCAGTACTTC	CASTNKGYEQYF	TRBV7-9	TRBJ2-7	-	-
TGTGCCAGCAGCTTAGTGGGGTATCCCAAAAACATTCAGTACTTC	CASSLVGYPKNIQYF	TRBV11-2	TRBJ2-4	-	-
TGTGCCAGCAGCGTGACGGGAGGCCTGACGGATACGCAGTATTTT	CASSVTGGLTDTQYF	TRBV9	TRBJ2-3	-	TRBD2
TGCAGCGCCGGGACAGGGCTCAACGAGCAGTACTTC	CSAGTGLNEQYF	TRBV29-1	TRBJ2-7	-	TRBD1
TGTGCCACCGCGTGGAGCTCCTACGAGCAGTACTTC	CATAWSSYEQYF	TRBV28	TRBJ2-7	-	-
TGTGCCAGCAGTCCAGGACGCTACAATGAGCAGTTCTTC	CASSPGRYNEQFF	TRBV27	TRBJ2-1	once	-
TGCGCCAGCAGCCAAGAGGAAAGCAGGGCGGGAGCACCCTACGAGCAGTACTTC	CASSQEESRAGAPYEQYF	TRBV4-1	TRBJ2-7	-	TRBD2
TGCGCCAGCAGCTTGGTAGGGACTAGGGTCACCGGGGAGCTGTTTTTT	CASSLVGTRVTGELFF	TRBV5-1	TRBJ2-2	-	TRBD2